These 30 T cell receptor beta chains came from one sample sequenced in a study of T-cell reconstitution after alpha-beta-depleted transplantation in children. Using unique molecular identifiers, the investigators prepared the TCRbeta library. TCRdb processed the PCR reads anew with MiXCR; each CDR3 protein has one entry. The sample shows a few hundred thousand distinct CDR3 sequences, about 9.6% of them seen only once. Sample: PBMCs from the stem cell graft donor, taken from the stem cell graft. These receptor sequences come from a human donor who donated a stem cell graft to a child with SCID.

This clonotype was counted at least ten times. The V gene is TRBV7-9, the J gene TRBJ1-1, with D possibly TRBD1 on 6 matching bases. Germline V CDR1 and CDR2: SEHNR, FQNEAQ (reference sequence). The CDR3 totals 13 residues. V dropped 1 base and J dropped 5 bases, with 8 bases sitting between them. The CDR3 sequence is CASSLEGGTEAFF. For the CDR3, the DNA is TGTGCCAGCAGCTTAGAGGGGGGGACTGAAGCTTTCTTT.

Ten or more counts support this clonotype. The chain couples TRBV5-1 to TRBJ1-1, with D unresolved. CDR1 is SGHRS, CDR2 YFSETQ, per germline. This CDR3 comprises 14 residues. Trimming removed 2 bases from V and 1 base from J, with 9 bases in between. The CDR3 region is CASSFTGRNTEAFF. CDR3 nucleotides: TGCGCCAGCAGCTTCACCGGACGGAACACTGAAGCTTTCTTT.

This clonotype has ten or more counts. The rearrangement links TRBV20-1 to TRBJ1-5; D gene ambiguous. V was pared by 6 bases and J by 4 bases, with 13 bases between. The CDR3 is made up of 13 amino acids. CDR1 and CDR2 from the germline V gene are DFQATT and SNEGSKA (reference sequence). The CDR3 DNA follows: TGCAGTGCCTCCCCCCACACGAATCAGCCCCAGCATTTT. It encodes CSASPHTNQPQHF.

The chain couples TRBV7-9 to TRBJ2-5, with D unclear. Germline values: CDR1 SEHNR, CDR2 FQNEAQ (reference sequence). Trimming removed 2 bases at V and 7 bases at J, with 8 bases between. This CDR3 region has 12 residues. The CDR3 nucleotides are TGTGCCAGCAGCTTATATGGCGGGACCCAGTACTTC. Its protein product is CASSLYGGTQYF.

This clonotype was seen repeatedly, ten times or more. The chain recombines TRBV7-2 with TRBJ1-3, with 9 bases matching TRBD1. Germline CDR1 is SGHTA and CDR2 is FQGNSA. The CDR3 extends over 15 amino acids. The J segment lost 4 bases and the V segment lost 0 bases, leaving 1 base of the junction unmatched. CDR3 DNA: TGTGCCAGCAGCTTAGCGACAGGGGGAGGAAACACCATATATTTT. As protein: CASSLATGGGNTIYF.

This rearrangement joins TRBV5-1 to TRBJ1-3; TRBD1 matches 9 bases. The ends lost 0 bases at V and 0 bases at J; junction bases unmatched: 7. This CDR3 has 18 residues. The germline gives CDR1 SGHRS, CDR2 YFSETQ. CDR3 sequence: CASSLGPGTGLSGNTIYF. In nucleotides, the CDR3 is TGCGCCAGCAGCTTGGGGCCCGGGACAGGGCTCTCTGGAAACACCATATATTTT.

In this sample, this clonotype turned up many times. J is TRBJ1-3 and V is TRBV9; TRBD1 is a possible D gene (5 bases). There are 15 residues in the CDR3. V was trimmed by 3 bases and J by 0 bases, leaving 10 bases between them. The V gene's germline CDR1 is SGDLS and CDR2 YYNGEE. Here the CDR3 reads CASSAWGTSGNTIYF. DNA for the CDR3: TGTGCCAGCAGCGCCTGGGGGACCTCTGGAAACACCATATATTTT.

This clonotype was seen ten or more times. The chain joins TRBV7-9 to TRBJ2-2; TRBD2 matches 11 bases. CDR1 is SEHNR, CDR2 FQNEAQ, per germline (reference sequence). This CDR3 is built from 16 residues. The trim removed 5 bases at V and 2 bases at J, leaving 4 bases unmatched. For the CDR3, the DNA is TGTGCCAGCAGCCGGGGACTAGCGGCCAACACCGGGGAGCTGTTTTTT. Protein sequence: CASSRGLAANTGELFF. The full variable domain, in which reference TRBV7-9 and TRBJ2-2 provide the parts outside the CDR3, is DTGVSQNPRHKITKRGQNVTFRCDPISEHNRLYWYRQTLGQGPEFLTYFQNEAQLEKSRLLSDRFSAERPKGSFSTLEIQRTEQGDSAMYLCASSRGLAANTGELFFGEGSRLTVL.

In nucleotides, the CDR3 is TGTGCCAGCAGCGCAACTAGCGGGGGCACAGATACGCAGTATTTT. This encodes CASSATSGGTDTQYF. The chain uses TRBV5-6 and TRBJ2-3; TRBD2 aligns across 10 bases. J lost 1 base, V lost 4 bases, and 3 bases had no gene match. Germline values: CDR1 SGHDT, CDR2 YYEEEE. The CDR3 is 15 residues long.

For this clonotype: A much more abundant neighbour one base away suggests this may be a read error. The chain links TRBV7-9 to TRBJ2-7; the D is unclear. Germline V gene lookup returns CDR1 SEHNR and CDR2 FQNEAQ (reference sequence). The length of the CDR3 is 13 residues. CDR3 nucleotide sequence: TGTGCCAGCAGCCCAGGCTTCTCCTGCGAGCAGTACTTC. Its translation: CASSPGFSCEQYF.

This clonotype appeared many times. V is TRBV20-1 and J is TRBJ1-2, with 7 bases that match TRBD1. This CDR3 spans 14 amino acids. Germline V gene lookup returns CDR1 DFQATT and CDR2 SNEGSKA (reference sequence). After removal of 2 bases from V and 7 bases from J, the junction contained 10 bases not matched to a gene. The chain's CDR3 is CSARSLTGVGGYTF. CDR3 nucleotide sequence: TGCAGTGCTAGAAGTCTAACAGGGGTGGGTGGCTACACCTTC.

This clonotype was seen repeatedly, ten times or more. This sequence joins TRBV12-3 or TRBV12-4 and TRBJ2-1, with a tentative D call TRBD2 (5 bases). This CDR3 is 11 amino acids long. Trimming shortened V by 5 bases and J by 8 bases, and 7 bases separated the two germline ends. CDR3 in DNA: TGTGCCAGCAGTCCGGGGTATGAGCAGTTCTTC. Protein product: CASSPGYEQFF.

Comment on this clonotype: A much larger clone differs from this one at a single base, so this may be a read error. The rearrangement joins TRBV12-3 or TRBV12-4 to TRBJ2-2; 15 bases align to TRBD2. After removal of 5 bases from V and 10 bases from J, the junction contained 8 bases not matched to a gene. The CDR3 sequence is 16 residues long. CDR3 residues: CASSLRTSGGAEELFF. In DNA, the CDR3 is TGTGCCAGCAGTCTCCGGACTAGCGGGGGGGCCGAGGAGCTGTTTTTT.

This clonotype was counted at least ten times. J is TRBJ2-3 and V is TRBV7-6; 9 bases match TRBD2. V lost 5 bases and J lost 5; bases outside the gene matches: 8. Germline lookup yields CDR1 SGHVS and CDR2 FNYEAQ. This CDR3 contains 15 residues. CDR3 sequence: CASSRSGGLGDTQYF. The CDR3 coding sequence is TGTGCCAGCAGCCGTAGCGGGGGACTGGGAGATACGCAGTATTTT.

This clonotype has a count of ten or more. The chain couples TRBV9 to TRBJ2-7; 9 nucleotides line up with TRBD1. CDR1 is SGDLS and CDR2 is YYNGEE in the germline V gene. With 0 bases clipped from V and 5 bases from J, the junction kept 9 bases outside the gene matches. This CDR3 region has 16 residues. CDR3 DNA: TGTGCCAGCAGCGTAGGCCCCGGGACAGGGTTCAACGAGCAGTACTTC. Amino acids: CASSVGPGTGFNEQYF.

The table lists this clonotype with many counts. The chain recombines TRBV5-1 with TRBJ1-1, with D perhaps TRBD1 (6 bases). This CDR3 is built from 16 residues. Trimming stripped 4 bases from V and 3 bases from J, with 19 bases between. Germline CDR1 is SGHRS and CDR2 is YFSETQ. CDR3 region: CASSEFWGAADTEAFF. In DNA, the CDR3 is TGCGCCAGCAGCGAATTCTGGGGGGCGGCCGACACTGAAGCTTTCTTT.

The V and J genes are TRBV7-7 and TRBJ2-5, with TRBD1 matching 9 bases. Per germline, CDR1 SSHAT and CDR2 FNYEAQ (reference sequence). This CDR3 is built from 16 residues. V gave up 2 bases and J gave up 3 bases; unmatched junction bases: 7. Here the CDR3 DNA reads TGTGCCAGCAGCTTAAGGGGGGACAGGGCAAAAGAGACCCAGTACTTC. It translates to CASSLRGDRAKETQYF. Drawing the rest from reference TRBV7-7 and TRBJ2-5, the complete variable domain is GAGVSQSPRYKVTKRGQDVTLRCDPISSHATLYWYQQALGQGPEFLTYFNYEAQPDKSGLPSDRFSAERPEGSISTLTIQRTEQRDSAMYRCASSLRGDRAKETQYFGPGTRLLVL.

This clonotype appeared many times. The V gene is TRBV5-6, the J gene TRBJ2-7; D not resolved. V lost 2 bases and J 2 bases, leaving 8 bases between the germline ends. Germline lookup yields CDR1 SGHDT and CDR2 YYEEEE. The CDR3 length is 13 residues. The CDR3 DNA reads as TGTGCCAGCAGCTTCGGCGTAACCTACGAGCAGTACTTC. This codes for CASSFGVTYEQYF.

As to this clonotype: A single base separates this from a much larger clone, so it may be a read error. CDR3 sequence: CASSLGRSKNTVAFF. CDR3 bases: TGTGCCAGCAGCTTAGGTCGGAGCAAGAACACTGTAGCTTTCTTT. The V and J genes are TRBV7-9 and TRBJ1-1; D uncertain. The CDR3 runs 15 residues. In germline, CDR1 is SEHNR, CDR2 FQNEAQ (reference sequence).

This clonotype appeared many times. The chain employs TRBV7-9 and TRBJ2-7; D tentatively fits TRBD1 or TRBD2 (5 bases each). This CDR3 has 16 amino acids. In germline, CDR1 is SEHNR, CDR2 FQNEAQ (reference sequence). Trimming took 1 base from V and 4 from J, leaving 17 bases between them. DNA of the CDR3: TGTGCCAGCAGCTTAGTCGGGCACCGGGGCGGTTACGAGCAGTACTTC. This encodes CASSLVGHRGGYEQYF.

This clonotype was detected many times. The chain uses TRBV5-1 and TRBJ1-6, with D uncertain. CDR3 length: 13 amino acids. The germline V gene encodes CDR1 SGHRS and CDR2 YFSETQ. The V and J ends lost 0 bases and 6 bases respectively, with 4 bases between them. The CDR3 DNA is TGCGCCAGCAGCTTGGACTTTAATTCACCCCTCCACTTT. Encoded protein: CASSLDFNSPLHF.

This clonotype was seen repeatedly, ten times or more. This sequence joins TRBV7-9 and TRBJ1-1; weak D call: TRBD1 (5 bases). V was cut by 4 bases and J by 10 bases, with 13 bases left in between. This CDR3 has 12 residues. Germline V gives CDR1 SEHNR, CDR2 FQNEAQ (reference sequence). This chain's CDR3 is CASSSAPGGAFF. CDR3 sequence (DNA): TGTGCCAGCAGCTCGGCCCCGGGGGGAGCTTTCTTT. Filled out from reference TRBV7-9 and TRBJ1-1, the complete variable domain reads DTGVSQNPRHKITKRGQNVTFRCDPISEHNRLYWYRQTLGQGPEFLTYFQNEAQLEKSRLLSDRFSAERPKGSFSTLEIQRTEQGDSAMYLCASSSAPGGAFFGQGTRLTVV.

This clonotype was counted ten times or more. V is TRBV12-3 or TRBV12-4 and J is TRBJ1-2; no reliable D call. This CDR3 is 13 amino acids long. Trimming removed 2 bases from V and 3 bases from J, with 7 bases in between. For the CDR3, the DNA is TGTGCCAGCAGTTTACTTTCCCACTATGGCTACACCTTC. Encoded protein: CASSLLSHYGYTF.

For this clonotype: It may be a read error: a sequence one base away is much more abundant. The CDR3 region is CASSATGRNEQFF. The CDR3 nucleotides read TGTGCCAGCAGTGCCACAGGACGCAATGAGCAGTTCTTC. The gene calls are TRBV2 and TRBJ2-1; possibly TRBD1 for D (5 bases). There are 13 residues in the CDR3. Trimming took off 4 bases at V and 6 bases at J, with 10 bases between the two ends. Germline V gene data show CDR1 as SNHLY and CDR2 as FYNNEI.

At least ten counts were recorded for this clonotype. The chain combines TRBV20-1 with TRBJ1-2; weak D call: TRBD1 (5 bases). The V end was cut by 5 bases, the J end by 2 bases, with 15 bases between. The CDR3 loop spans 14 amino acids. The germline CDR1 and CDR2 sequences are DFQATT and SNEGSKA (reference sequence). Here the CDR3 DNA reads TGCAGTGCTCGCCCCGGGACCGAGAACTATGGCTACACCTTC. Residues: CSARPGTENYGYTF.

In its sample, this clonotype was seen many times. This chain joins TRBV12-3 or TRBV12-4 and TRBJ2-1; possible D gene TRBD1, 5 bases. The CDR3 covers 16 residues. V shed 0 bases and J shed 5 bases, with 14 bases lying between them. CDR3 in DNA: TGTGCCAGCAGTTTAGCGGCAGGGATATCGAACAATGAGCAGTTCTTC. Translated, it gives CASSLAAGISNNEQFF.

This clonotype was observed many times. The rearrangement joins TRBV7-9 to TRBJ1-1; D might be TRBD1 (5 bases). The germline V gene encodes CDR1 SEHNR and CDR2 FQNEAQ (reference sequence). V was trimmed by 1 base and J by 5 bases, leaving 8 bases between them. The CDR3 covers 13 residues. As DNA, the CDR3 is TGTGCCAGCAGCTTAGAGTGGGGGACTGAAGCTTTCTTT. Translation gives CASSLEWGTEAFF.

Concerning this clonotype itself: It may be a read error: a sequence one base away is much more abundant. The chain combines TRBV5-5 with TRBJ2-7; D perhaps matches TRBD1 (5 bases). CDR3 length: 13 residues. CDR1 SGHKS and CDR2 YYEKEE come from the germline V gene (reference sequence). The CDR3 loop reads CACSTDSFYEQYF. The CDR3 DNA is TGTGCCTGCAGCACCGACAGCTTCTACGAGCAGTACTTC. The whole variable domain, remainder taken from reference TRBV5-5 and TRBJ2-7, is DAGVTQSPTHLIKTRGQQVTLRCSPISGHKSVSWYQQVLGQGPQFIFQYYEKEERGRGNFPDRFSARQFPNYSSELNVNALLLGDSALYLCACSTDSFYEQYFGPGTRLTVT.

This sequence joins TRBV6-1 and TRBJ1-2; D gene ambiguous. This CDR3 spans 13 amino acids. Germline V gives CDR1 MNHNS, CDR2 SASEGT. The germline V and J ends were trimmed by 5 bases and 4 bases, with 11 bases remaining between them. The CDR3 here is CASSRMEGYGYTF. As DNA, the CDR3 is TGTGCCAGCAGTCGGATGGAGGGCTATGGCTACACCTTC.

This clonotype was seen repeatedly, ten times or more. The V gene is TRBV6-6, the J gene TRBJ2-5; 8 bases match TRBD2. Germline-derived CDR1 and CDR2 are MNHNY and SVGAGI (reference sequence). The CDR3 is 13 residues long. Germline trimming cut 7 bases from V and 4 bases from J; bases unmatched to any gene: 5. The chain's CDR3 is CASNMGLGETQYF. Written as DNA, the CDR3 is TGTGCCAGCAATATGGGACTAGGAGAGACCCAGTACTTC.